The rows below give T cell receptor beta chains drawn from one sample of a study of OX40 agonist ivuxolimab in advanced cancers. Here immunoSEQ multiplex PCR was the method, and the copy in TCRdb shows in-frame clones only, minus some. The table has 65,000 to 95,000 clones, around 82% seen once. The sample consisted of CD4+ or CD8+ T cells sorted from blood, taken in a trial of the OX40 agonist ivuxolimab. All receptors come from an adult with an advanced solid tumor such as melanoma, head and neck, liver or kidney cancer. CDR3s leave out the opening cysteine and the closing phenylalanine or tryptophan. Fields, in order: D gene, V gene, J gene, CDR3 protein. The D gene is left open where the match is weak.

d_gene: .
v_gene: TRBV25-1
j_gene: TRBJ1-2
CDR3aa: ASSVSGGGYT

d_gene: .
v_gene: TRBV7-9
j_gene: TRBJ2-7
CDR3aa: ASSLGSQGNEQY

d_gene: TRBD1
v_gene: TRBV6-1
j_gene: TRBJ1-4
CDR3aa: ASSETTGKYEKLF

d_gene: .
v_gene: TRBV28
j_gene: TRBJ1-4
CDR3aa: ASTRGGIVSTNEKLF

d_gene: .
v_gene: TRBV28
j_gene: TRBJ2-3
CDR3aa: ASRLPAPFTDTQY

d_gene: TRBD2
v_gene: TRBV5-4
j_gene: TRBJ2-5
CDR3aa: ASSRTGTSGRETQY

d_gene: .
v_gene: TRBV5-1
j_gene: TRBJ2-7
CDR3aa: ASSLEAGFHEQY

d_gene: TRBD2
v_gene: TRBV29-1
j_gene: TRBJ2-7
CDR3aa: SGKGVAGDSYEQY

d_gene: TRBD1
v_gene: TRBV27
j_gene: TRBJ2-7
CDR3aa: ASSRDRGGYEQY

d_gene: .
v_gene: TRBV5-1
j_gene: TRBJ2-5
CDR3aa: ASSLALGTQETQY

d_gene: .
v_gene: TRBV6-6
j_gene: TRBJ2-1
CDR3aa: ASIEGPTYNEQF

d_gene: TRBD1
v_gene: TRBV19
j_gene: TRBJ2-3
CDR3aa: ASTRGGYKPSTDTQY

d_gene: .
v_gene: TRBV28
j_gene: TRBJ2-2
CDR3aa: ASSLGLAGTGELF

d_gene: TRBD1
v_gene: TRBV4-1
j_gene: TRBJ1-4
CDR3aa: ASSQGQGRATNEKLF

d_gene: .
v_gene: TRBV2
j_gene: TRBJ1-3
CDR3aa: ASSAGIGNTIY

d_gene: .
v_gene: TRBV6-6
j_gene: TRBJ2-5
CDR3aa: ASNHLSDGLGY

d_gene: .
v_gene: TRBV10-2
j_gene: TRBJ2-1
CDR3aa: ASSLGTIVNEQF

d_gene: TRBD2
v_gene: TRBV11-2
j_gene: TRBJ2-3
CDR3aa: ASSLDGGGDTQY

d_gene: .
v_gene: TRBV15
j_gene: TRBJ1-1
CDR3aa: ATSRGRGTEAF

d_gene: TRBD1
v_gene: TRBV6-5
j_gene: TRBJ1-1
CDR3aa: ASSYSRQGDTEAF

d_gene: .
v_gene: TRBV5-1
j_gene: TRBJ2-5
CDR3aa: ASSPGTPQETQY

d_gene: .
v_gene: TRBV18
j_gene: TRBJ1-3
CDR3aa: ASSPPNGRNGNTIY

d_gene: .
v_gene: TRBV7-2
j_gene: TRBJ2-7
CDR3aa: ASSLSHEQY

d_gene: TRBD1
v_gene: TRBV4-1
j_gene: TRBJ1-3
CDR3aa: ASSPGQGNSGNTIY

d_gene: .
v_gene: TRBV19
j_gene: TRBJ1-2
CDR3aa: ASRGTKLPANYGYT

d_gene: .
v_gene: TRBV5-1
j_gene: TRBJ1-4
CDR3aa: ASSLGGALGEKLF